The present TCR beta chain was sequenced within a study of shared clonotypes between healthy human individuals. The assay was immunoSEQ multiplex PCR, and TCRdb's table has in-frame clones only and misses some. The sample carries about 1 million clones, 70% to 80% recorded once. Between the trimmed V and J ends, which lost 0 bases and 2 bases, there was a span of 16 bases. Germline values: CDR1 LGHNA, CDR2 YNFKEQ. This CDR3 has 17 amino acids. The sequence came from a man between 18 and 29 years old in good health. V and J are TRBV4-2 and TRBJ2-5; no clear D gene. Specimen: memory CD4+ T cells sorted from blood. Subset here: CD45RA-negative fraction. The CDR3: CASSQDSKGSRQETQYF. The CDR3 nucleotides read TGTGCCAGCAGCCAAGATTCGAAGGGATCCCGTCAAGAGACCCAGTACTTC.